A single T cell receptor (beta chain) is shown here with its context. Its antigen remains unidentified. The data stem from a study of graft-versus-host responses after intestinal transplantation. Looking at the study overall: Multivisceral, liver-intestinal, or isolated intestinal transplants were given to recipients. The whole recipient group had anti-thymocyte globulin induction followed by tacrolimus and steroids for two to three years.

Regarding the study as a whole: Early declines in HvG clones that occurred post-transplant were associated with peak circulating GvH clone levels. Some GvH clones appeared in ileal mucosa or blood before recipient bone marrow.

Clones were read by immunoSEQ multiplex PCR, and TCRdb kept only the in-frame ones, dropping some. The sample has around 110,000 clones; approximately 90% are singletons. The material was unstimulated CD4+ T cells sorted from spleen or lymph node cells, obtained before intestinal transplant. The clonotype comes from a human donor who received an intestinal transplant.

DNA of the CDR3: TGTGCCAGCAGTCCACAGCCGACGAGATTGTATGGCTACACCTTC. Translated, it gives CASSPQPTRLYGYTF. The chain is built from TRBV27 and TRBJ1-2; D uncertain. The CDR3 sequence is 15 residues long. Between the trimmed V and J ends, which lost 5 bases and 5 bases, there was a span of 18 bases. Germline V CDR1 and CDR2: MNHEY, SMNVEV (reference sequence).